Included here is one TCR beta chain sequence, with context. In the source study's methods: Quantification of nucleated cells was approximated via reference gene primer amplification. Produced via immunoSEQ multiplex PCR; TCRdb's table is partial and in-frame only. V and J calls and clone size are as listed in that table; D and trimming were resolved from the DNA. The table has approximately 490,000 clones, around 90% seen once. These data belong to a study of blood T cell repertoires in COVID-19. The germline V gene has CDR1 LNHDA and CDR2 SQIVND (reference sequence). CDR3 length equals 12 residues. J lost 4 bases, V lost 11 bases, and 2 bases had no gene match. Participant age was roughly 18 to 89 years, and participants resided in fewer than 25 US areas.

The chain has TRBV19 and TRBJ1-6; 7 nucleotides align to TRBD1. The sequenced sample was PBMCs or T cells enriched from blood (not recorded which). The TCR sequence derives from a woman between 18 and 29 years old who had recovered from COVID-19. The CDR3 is CAVGQYNSPLHF. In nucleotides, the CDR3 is TGTGCCGTGGGACAGTATAATTCACCCCTCCACTTT.